One T cell receptor (beta chain) is described in this entry. This sample stems from a study of shared T cell receptors in the human thymus. TCRdb's copy holds only in-frame clones and misses some; the assay was immunoSEQ multiplex PCR. Of hundreds of thousands of clones in the sample, around 89% are singletons; the top ten hold around 0.01%. A further study also used this sample, focusing on human thymus T cells.

The sequencing input was thymocytes. This sequence originates from a boy under two years old with a congenital heart defect.

This CDR3 reads CASRPQGIGGYNEQFF. DNA for the CDR3: TGTGCCAGCAGACCACAGGGGATCGGAGGCTACAATGAGCAGTTCTTC. The chain is built from TRBV28 and TRBJ2-1; TRBD1 agrees at 7 bases. The germline V gene has CDR1 MDHEN and CDR2 SYDVKM. This CDR3 is built from 16 residues. Trimming removed 6 bases from V and 3 bases from J; junction bases left unmatched: 11. Looking up the rest from reference TRBV28 and TRBJ2-1 gives the full variable domain: DVKVTQSSRYLVKRTGEKVFLECVQDMDHENMFWYRQDPGLGLRLIYFSYDVKMKEKGDIPEGYSVSREKKERFSLILESASTNQTSMYLCASRPQGIGGYNEQFFGPGTRLTVL.